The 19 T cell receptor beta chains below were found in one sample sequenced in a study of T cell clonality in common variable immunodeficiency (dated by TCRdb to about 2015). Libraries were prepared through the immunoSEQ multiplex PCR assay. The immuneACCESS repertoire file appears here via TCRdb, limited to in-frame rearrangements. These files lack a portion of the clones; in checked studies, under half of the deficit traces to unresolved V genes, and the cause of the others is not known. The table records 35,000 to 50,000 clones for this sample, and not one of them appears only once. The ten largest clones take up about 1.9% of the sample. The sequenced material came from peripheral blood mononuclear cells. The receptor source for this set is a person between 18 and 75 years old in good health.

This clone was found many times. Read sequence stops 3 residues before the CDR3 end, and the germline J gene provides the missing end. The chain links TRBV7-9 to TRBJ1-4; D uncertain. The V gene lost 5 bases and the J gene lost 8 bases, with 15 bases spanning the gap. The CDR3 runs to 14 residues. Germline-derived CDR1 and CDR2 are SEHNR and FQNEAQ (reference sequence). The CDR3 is CASSEDTGGEKLFF. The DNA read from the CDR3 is TGTGCCAGCAGCGAAGACACCGGCGGGGAAAAA.

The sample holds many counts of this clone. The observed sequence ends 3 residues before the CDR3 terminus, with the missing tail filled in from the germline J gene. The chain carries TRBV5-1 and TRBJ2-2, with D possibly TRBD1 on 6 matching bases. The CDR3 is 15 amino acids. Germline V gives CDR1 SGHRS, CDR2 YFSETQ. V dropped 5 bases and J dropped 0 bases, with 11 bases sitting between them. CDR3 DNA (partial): TGCGCCAGCAGTCGGGACACCGCGAACACCGGGGAG. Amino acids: CASSRDTANTGE. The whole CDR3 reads CASSRDTANTGELFF.

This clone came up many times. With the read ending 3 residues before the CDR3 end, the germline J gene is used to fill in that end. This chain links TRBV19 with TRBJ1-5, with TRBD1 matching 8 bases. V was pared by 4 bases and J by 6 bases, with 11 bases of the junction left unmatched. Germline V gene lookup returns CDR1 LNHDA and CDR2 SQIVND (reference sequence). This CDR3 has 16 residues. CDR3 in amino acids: CASSSVGTGIFQPQHF. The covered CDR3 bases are TGTGCCAGTAGTAGTGTGGGGACAGGAATTTTTCAGCCC.

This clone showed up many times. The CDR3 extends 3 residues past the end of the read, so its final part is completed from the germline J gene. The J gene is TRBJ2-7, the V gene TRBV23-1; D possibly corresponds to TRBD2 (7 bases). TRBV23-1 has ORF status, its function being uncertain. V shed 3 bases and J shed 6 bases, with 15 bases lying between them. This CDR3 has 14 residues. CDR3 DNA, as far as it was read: TGCGCCAGCAGTCATCTAGGGGGGGTCGCCGAG. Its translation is CASSHLGGVAE. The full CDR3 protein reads CASSHLGGVAEQYF.

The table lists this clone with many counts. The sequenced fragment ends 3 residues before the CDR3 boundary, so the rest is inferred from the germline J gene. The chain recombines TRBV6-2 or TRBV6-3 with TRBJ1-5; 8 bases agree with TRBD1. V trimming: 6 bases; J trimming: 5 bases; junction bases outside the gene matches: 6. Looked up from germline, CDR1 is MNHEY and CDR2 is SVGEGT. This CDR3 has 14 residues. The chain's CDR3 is CASRAGGADQPQHF. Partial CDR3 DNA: TGTGCCAGCAGGGCAGGGGGCGCGGATCAGCCC.

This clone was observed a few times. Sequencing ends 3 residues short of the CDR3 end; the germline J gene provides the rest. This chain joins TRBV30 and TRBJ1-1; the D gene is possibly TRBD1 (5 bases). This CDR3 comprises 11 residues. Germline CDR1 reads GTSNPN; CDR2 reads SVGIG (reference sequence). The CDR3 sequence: CACCRGETAFF. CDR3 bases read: TGTGCCTGTTGTAGGGGTGAGACA.

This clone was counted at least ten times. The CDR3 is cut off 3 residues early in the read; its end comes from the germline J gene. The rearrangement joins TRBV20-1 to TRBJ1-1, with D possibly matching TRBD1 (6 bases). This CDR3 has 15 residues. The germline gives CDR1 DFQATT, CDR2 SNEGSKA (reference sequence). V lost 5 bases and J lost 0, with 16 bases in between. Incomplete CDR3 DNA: TGCAGTGCTTCCCAGCCCACAGGGATGAACACTGAA. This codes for CSASQPTGMNTE. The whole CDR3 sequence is CSASQPTGMNTEAFF.

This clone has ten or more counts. CDR3 loop: CASEAETNTGELFF. Incomplete CDR3 DNA: TGTGCCAGCGAGGCGGAAACGAACACCGGGGAG. V is TRBV2 and J is TRBJ2-2; no clear D gene. The sequence runs out 3 residues before the end of the CDR3; the remainder is reconstructed from the germline J gene. Germline assignment: CDR1 SNHLY and CDR2 FYNNEI. Trimming left V 8 bases short and J 0 bases short, with 10 bases between. The CDR3 runs 14 residues.

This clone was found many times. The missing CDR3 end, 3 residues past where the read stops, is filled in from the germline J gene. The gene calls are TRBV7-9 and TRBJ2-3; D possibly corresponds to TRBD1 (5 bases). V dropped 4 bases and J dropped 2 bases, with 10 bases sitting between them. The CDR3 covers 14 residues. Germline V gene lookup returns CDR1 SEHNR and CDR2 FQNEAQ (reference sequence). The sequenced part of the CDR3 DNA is TGTGCCAGCAGCTCCCGACAGTTCACAGATACG. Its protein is CASSSRQFTDT. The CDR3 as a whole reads CASSSRQFTDTQYF. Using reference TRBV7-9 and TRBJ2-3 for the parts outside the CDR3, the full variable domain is DTGVSQNPRHKITKRGQNVTFRCDPISEHNRLYWYRQTLGQGPEFLTYFQNEAQLEKSRLLSDRFSAERPKGSFSTLEIQRTEQGDSAMYLCASSSRQFTDTQYFGPGTRLTVL.

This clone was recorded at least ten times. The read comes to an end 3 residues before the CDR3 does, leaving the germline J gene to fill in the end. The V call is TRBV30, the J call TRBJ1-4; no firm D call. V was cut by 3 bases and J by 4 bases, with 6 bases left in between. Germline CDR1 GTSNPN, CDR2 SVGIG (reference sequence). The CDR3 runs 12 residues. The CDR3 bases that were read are TGTGCCTGGAGCTTTAATAATGAAAAA. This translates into CAWSFNNEK. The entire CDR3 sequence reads CAWSFNNEKLFF.

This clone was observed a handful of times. CDR3 loop: CASSAAYDYTF. The part of the CDR3 DNA that was read is TGTGCCAGCAGTGCCGCCTACGAC. This chain links TRBV6-1 with TRBJ1-2; D gene unclear. The missing CDR3 end, 3 residues past where the read stops, is filled in from the germline J gene. CDR3 length: 11 residues. Germline V gene data show CDR1 as MNHNS and CDR2 as SASEGT.

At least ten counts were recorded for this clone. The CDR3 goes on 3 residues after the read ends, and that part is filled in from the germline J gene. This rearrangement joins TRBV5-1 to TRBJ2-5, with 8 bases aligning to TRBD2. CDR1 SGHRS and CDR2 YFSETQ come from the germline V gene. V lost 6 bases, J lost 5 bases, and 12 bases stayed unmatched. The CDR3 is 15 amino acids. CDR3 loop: CASNPSGGAGETQYF. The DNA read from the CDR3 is TGCGCCAGCAACCCGTCGGGGGGGGCCGGCGAGACC. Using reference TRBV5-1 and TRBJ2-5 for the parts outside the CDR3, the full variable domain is KAGVTQTPRYLIKTRGQQVTLSCSPISGHRSVSWYQQTPGQGLQFLFEYFSETQRNKGNFPGRFSGRQFSNSRSEMNVSTLELGDSALYLCASNPSGGAGETQYFGPGTRLLVL.

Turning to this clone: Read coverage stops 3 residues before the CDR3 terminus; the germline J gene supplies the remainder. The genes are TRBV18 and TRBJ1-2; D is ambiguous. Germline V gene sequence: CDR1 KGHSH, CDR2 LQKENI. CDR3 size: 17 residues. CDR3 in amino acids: CASSPNELGGSYNDYTF. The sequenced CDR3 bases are TGTGCCAGCTCACCAAATGAACTAGGCGGCTCCTACAATGAC.

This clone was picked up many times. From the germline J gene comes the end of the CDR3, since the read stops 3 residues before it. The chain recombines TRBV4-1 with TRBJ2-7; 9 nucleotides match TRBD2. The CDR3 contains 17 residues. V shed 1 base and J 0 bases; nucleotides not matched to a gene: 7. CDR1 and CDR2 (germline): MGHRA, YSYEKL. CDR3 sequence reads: CASSQGLADYSSYEQYF. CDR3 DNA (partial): TGCGCCAGCAGCCAAGGACTAGCGGATTATAGCTCCTACGAG.

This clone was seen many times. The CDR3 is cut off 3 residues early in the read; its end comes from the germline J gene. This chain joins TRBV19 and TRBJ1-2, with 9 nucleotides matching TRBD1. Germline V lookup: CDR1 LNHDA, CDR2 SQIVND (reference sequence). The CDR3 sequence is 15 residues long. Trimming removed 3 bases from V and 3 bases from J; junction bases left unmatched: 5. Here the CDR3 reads CASSIGTGGHYGYTF. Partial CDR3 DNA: TGTGCCAGTAGTATTGGAACAGGGGGCCACTATGGC.

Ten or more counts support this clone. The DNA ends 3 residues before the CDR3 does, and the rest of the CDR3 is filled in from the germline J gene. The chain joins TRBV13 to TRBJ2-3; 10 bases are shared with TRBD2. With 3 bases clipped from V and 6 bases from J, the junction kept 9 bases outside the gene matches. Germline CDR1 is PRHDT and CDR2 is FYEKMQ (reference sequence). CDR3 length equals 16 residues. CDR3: CASSFPLAGVSDTQYF. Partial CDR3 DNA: TGTGCCAGCAGCTTCCCCCTAGCGGGGGTGTCGGATACG.

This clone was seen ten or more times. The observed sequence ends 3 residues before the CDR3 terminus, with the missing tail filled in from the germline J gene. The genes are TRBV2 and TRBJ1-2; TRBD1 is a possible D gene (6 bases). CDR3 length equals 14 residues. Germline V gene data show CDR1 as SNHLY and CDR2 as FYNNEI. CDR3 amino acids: CASSGGQGIGGYTF. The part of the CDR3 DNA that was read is TGTGCCAGCAGTGGTGGGCAGGGGATTGGAGGC.

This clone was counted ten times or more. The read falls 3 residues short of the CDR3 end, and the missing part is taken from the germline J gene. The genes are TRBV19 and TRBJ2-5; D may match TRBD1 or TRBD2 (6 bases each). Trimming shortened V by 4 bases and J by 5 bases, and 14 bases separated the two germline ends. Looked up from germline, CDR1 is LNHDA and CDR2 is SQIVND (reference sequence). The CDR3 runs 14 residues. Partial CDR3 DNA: TGTGCCAGTAGTAGAGGGGGAGGAGGGGAGACC. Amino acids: CASSRGGGGET. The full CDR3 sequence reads CASSRGGGGETQYF.

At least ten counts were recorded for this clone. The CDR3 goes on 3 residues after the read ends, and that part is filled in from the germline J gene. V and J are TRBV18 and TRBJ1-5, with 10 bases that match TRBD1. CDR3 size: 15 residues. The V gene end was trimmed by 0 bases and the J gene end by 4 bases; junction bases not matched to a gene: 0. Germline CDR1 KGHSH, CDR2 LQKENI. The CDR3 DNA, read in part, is TGTGCCAGCTCACCACCGGGACAGGGGAATCAGCCC. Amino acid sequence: CASSPPGQGNQP. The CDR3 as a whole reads CASSPPGQGNQPQHF.